The sequence of this TCR beta chain was determined in a study of blood T cell repertoires in COVID-19. Study information: COVID-19 samples collected from the United States, Italy and Spain covered acute and convalescent phases.

Sequencing used immunoSEQ multiplex PCR; TCRdb keeps in-frame clones, though not all of them. The data show 120,000 or so clones, with 70% to 90% seen just once and roughly 7.9% held by the top ten. V gave up 3 bases and J gave up 1 base, with 11 bases separating them. Germline CDR1 reads SGHKS; CDR2 reads YYEKEE (reference sequence). CDR3 length: 15 residues. This chain connects TRBV5-5 to TRBJ1-3, with D perhaps matching TRBD1 (6 bases). The sample taken for sequencing was peripheral blood. The receptor comes from a man in his 70s who had recovered from COVID-19. CDR3 loop: CASSWQGISGNTIYF. For the CDR3, the DNA is TGTGCCAGCAGCTGGCAGGGGATATCTGGAAACACCATATATTTT.